Here is one T cell receptor beta chain with its context. The data originate from a study of blood T cell repertoires in COVID-19. Sequencing was performed with immunoSEQ multiplex PCR; in TCRdb, only in-frame clones are kept and a portion is missing. The sample includes about 320,000 clones, 70% to 90% of them seen just once. Seattle's cohort entered during active infection and was followed longitudinally. The sample was peripheral blood. The receptor comes from a woman in her thirties with COVID-19, enrolled during active disease.

CDR3 DNA sequence: TGTGCCAGCAGCCCCAGGACTAGCGGCTCACAAGAGACCCAGTACTTC. As protein: CASSPRTSGSQETQYF. J is TRBJ2-5 and V is TRBV9, with 10 bases lining up with TRBD2. Germline CDR1 reads SGDLS; CDR2 reads YYNGEE. This CDR3 has 16 residues. The junction had 8 bases not matched to a gene; V was cut back by 4 bases and J by 2 bases.